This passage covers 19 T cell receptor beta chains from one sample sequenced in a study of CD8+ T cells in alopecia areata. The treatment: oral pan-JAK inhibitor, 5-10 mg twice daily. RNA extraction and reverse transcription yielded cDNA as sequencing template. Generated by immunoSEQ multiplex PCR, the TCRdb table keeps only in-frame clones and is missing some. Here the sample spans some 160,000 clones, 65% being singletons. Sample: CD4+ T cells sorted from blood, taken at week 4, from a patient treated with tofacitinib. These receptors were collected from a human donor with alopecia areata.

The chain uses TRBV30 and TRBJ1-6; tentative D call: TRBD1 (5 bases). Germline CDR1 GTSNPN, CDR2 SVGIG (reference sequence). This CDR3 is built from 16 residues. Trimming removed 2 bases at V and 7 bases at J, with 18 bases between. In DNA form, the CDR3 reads TGTGCCTGGAGTTCACGAAGGGGCGCGGGGAATTCACCCCTCCACTTT. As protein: CAWSSRRGAGNSPLHF.

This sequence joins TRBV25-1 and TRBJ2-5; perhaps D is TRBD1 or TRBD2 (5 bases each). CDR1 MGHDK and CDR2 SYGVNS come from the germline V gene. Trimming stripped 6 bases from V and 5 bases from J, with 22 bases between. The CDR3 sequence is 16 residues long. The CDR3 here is CASSQGHGAFRETQYF. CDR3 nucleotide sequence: TGTGCCAGCAGCCAAGGACACGGGGCTTTTAGGGAGACCCAGTACTTC.

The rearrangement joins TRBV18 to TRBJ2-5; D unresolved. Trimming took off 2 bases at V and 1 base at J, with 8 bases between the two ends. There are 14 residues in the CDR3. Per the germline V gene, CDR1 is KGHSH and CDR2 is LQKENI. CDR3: CASSPSVIQETQYF. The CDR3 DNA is TGTGCCAGCTCACCATCAGTGATCCAAGAGACCCAGTACTTC.

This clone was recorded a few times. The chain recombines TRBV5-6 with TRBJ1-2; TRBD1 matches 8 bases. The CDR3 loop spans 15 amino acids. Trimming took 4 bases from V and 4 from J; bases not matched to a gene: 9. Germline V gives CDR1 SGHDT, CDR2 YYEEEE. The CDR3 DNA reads TGTGCCAGCAGCCATCCGACAGGGGACACCTATGGCTACACCTTC. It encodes CASSHPTGDTYGYTF.

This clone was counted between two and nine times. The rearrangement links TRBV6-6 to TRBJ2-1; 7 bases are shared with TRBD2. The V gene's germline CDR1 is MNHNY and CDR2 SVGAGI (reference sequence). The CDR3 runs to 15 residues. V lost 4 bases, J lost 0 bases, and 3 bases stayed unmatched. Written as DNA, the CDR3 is TGTGCCAGCAGTTCGCGGGAGAGCTCCTACAATGAGCAGTTCTTC. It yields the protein CASSSRESSYNEQFF.

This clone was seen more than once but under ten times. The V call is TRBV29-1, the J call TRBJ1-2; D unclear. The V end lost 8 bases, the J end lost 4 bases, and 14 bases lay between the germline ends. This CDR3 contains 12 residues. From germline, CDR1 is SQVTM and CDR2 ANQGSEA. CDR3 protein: CSLERMSYGYTF. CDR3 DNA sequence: TGCAGCTTAGAACGGATGAGCTATGGCTACACCTTC.

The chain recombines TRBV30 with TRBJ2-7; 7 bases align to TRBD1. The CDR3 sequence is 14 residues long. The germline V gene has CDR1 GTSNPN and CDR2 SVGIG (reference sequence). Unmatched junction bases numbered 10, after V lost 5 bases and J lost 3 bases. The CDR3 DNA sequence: TGTGCCTGGGGCGATTCGGGACAGCGCTACGAGCAGTACTTC. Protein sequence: CAWGDSGQRYEQYF.

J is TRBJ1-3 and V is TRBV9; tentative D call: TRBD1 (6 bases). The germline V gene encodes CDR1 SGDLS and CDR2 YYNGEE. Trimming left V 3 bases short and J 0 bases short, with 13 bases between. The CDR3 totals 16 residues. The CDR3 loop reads CASSGQASLSGNTIYF. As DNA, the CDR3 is TGTGCCAGCAGCGGACAGGCATCCCTCTCTGGAAACACCATATATTTT.

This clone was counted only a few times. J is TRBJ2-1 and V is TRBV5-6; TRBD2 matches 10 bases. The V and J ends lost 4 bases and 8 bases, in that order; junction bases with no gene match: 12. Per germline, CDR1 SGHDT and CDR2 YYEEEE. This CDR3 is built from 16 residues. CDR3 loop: CASSAAVSGGSDEQFF. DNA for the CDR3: TGTGCCAGCAGCGCAGCAGTTAGCGGGGGGAGCGATGAGCAGTTCTTC.

The CDR3 protein is CASSYGLSSYEQYF. Written as DNA, the CDR3 is TGTGCCAGCAGTTATGGGCTGAGCTCCTACGAGCAGTACTTC. The chain is built from TRBV6-5 and TRBJ2-7, with D uncertain. V dropped 3 bases and J dropped 0 bases, with 9 bases sitting between them. CDR1 and CDR2 from the germline V gene are MNHEY and SVGAGI. The CDR3 is 14 residues long.

CDR3 DNA: TGTGCCAGCAGCACCGGGACAGGTTTCACGGAGACCCAGTACTTC. This encodes CASSTGTGFTETQYF. The chain employs TRBV7-2 and TRBJ2-5; 8 positions match TRBD1. The germline gives CDR1 SGHTA, CDR2 FQGNSA. The CDR3 totals 15 residues. Trimming removed 5 bases from V and 5 bases from J; junction bases left unmatched: 10.

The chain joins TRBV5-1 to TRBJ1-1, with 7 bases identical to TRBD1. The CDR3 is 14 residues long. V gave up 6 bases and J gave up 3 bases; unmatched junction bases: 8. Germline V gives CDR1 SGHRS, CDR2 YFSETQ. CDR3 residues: CASNRQGGDTEAFF. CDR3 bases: TGCGCCAGCAACCGACAGGGTGGGGACACTGAAGCTTTCTTT.

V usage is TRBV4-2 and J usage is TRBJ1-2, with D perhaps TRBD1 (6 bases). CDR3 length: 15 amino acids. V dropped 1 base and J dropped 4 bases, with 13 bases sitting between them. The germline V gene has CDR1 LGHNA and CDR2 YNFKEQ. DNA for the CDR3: TGTGCCAGCAGCCAAGCCAGGGGTAGCGTCTATGGCTACACCTTC. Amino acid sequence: CASSQARGSVYGYTF.

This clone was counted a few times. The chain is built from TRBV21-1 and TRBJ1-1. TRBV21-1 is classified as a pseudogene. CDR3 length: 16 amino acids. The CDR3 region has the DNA TGTGCCAGCAGCAAACCGGGTCACTTGAAGAACACTGAAGCTTTCTTT. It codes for CASSKPGHLKNTEAFF.

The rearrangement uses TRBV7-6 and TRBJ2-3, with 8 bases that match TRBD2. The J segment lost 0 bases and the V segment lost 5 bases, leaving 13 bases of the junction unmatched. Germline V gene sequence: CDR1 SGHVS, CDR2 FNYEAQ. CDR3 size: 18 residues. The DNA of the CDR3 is TGTGCCAGCAGCCGGGGGGGAGGCCTTATTGCTAGCACAGATACGCAGTATTTT. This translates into CASSRGGGLIASTDTQYF. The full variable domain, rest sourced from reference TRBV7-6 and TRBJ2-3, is GAGVSQSPRYKVTKRGQDVALRCDPISGHVSLYWYRQALGQGPEFLTYFNYEAQQDKSGLPNDRFSAERPEGSISTLTIQRTEQRDSAMYRCASSRGGGLIASTDTQYFGPGTRLTVL.

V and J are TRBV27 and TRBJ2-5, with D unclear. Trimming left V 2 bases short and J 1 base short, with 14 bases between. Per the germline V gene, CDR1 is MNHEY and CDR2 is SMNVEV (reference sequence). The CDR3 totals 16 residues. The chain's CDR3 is CASSLRWTEIQETQYF. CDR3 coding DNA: TGTGCCAGCAGTTTAAGATGGACGGAAATCCAAGAGACCCAGTACTTC.

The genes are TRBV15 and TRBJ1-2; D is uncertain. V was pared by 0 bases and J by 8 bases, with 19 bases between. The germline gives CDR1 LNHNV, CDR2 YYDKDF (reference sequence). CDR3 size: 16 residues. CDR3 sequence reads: CATSREPQSGLRGYTF. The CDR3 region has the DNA TGTGCCACCAGCAGAGAGCCCCAGTCGGGGTTGAGGGGCTACACCTTC.

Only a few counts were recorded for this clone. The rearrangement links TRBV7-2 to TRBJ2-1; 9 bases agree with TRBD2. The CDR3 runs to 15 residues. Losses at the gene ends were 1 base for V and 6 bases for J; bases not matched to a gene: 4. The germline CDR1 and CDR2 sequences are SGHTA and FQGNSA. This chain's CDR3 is CASSLDAGGLNEQFF. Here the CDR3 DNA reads TGTGCCAGCAGCTTAGACGCGGGGGGGCTCAATGAGCAGTTCTTC.

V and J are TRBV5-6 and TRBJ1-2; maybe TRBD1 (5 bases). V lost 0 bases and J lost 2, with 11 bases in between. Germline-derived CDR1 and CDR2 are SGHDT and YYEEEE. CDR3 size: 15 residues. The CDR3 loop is CASSLAPTENYGYTF. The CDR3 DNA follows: TGTGCCAGCAGCTTGGCCCCGACAGAAAACTATGGCTACACCTTC.